The sequence of this T cell receptor (beta chain) was determined in a study of siplizumab effects on memory and regulatory T cells. It was about 100,000 TCR templates that were assayed per sample. The repertoire was sequenced with immunoSEQ multiplex PCR; TCRdb's copy has only in-frame clones and lacks some. The sample has about 100,000 clones; about 95% are singletons. With V trimmed by 2 bases and J by 7 bases, 6 bases remained unmatched. Germline lookup yields CDR1 MNHNY and CDR2 SVGAGI (reference sequence). CDR3 length: 15 amino acids. To note about this clone: Its matching antigen is unknown.

Study-level points and caveats: In siplizumab cultures, the suppressive function of proliferating Tregs remained unconfirmed. Alloreactive sequences that could be traced to unstimulated CD4+ memory cells showed a significant reduction under siplizumab.

The J gene is TRBJ2-7, the V gene TRBV6-6; 12 bases map to TRBD2. This clonotype originated in a human donor in good health. The sequenced sample was non-Treg CD4+ T cells sorted from blood. DNA of the CDR3: TGTGCCAGCAGTTACATCCCTAGCGGGAGGGGGGAGCAGTACTTC. This codes for CASSYIPSGRGEQYF.